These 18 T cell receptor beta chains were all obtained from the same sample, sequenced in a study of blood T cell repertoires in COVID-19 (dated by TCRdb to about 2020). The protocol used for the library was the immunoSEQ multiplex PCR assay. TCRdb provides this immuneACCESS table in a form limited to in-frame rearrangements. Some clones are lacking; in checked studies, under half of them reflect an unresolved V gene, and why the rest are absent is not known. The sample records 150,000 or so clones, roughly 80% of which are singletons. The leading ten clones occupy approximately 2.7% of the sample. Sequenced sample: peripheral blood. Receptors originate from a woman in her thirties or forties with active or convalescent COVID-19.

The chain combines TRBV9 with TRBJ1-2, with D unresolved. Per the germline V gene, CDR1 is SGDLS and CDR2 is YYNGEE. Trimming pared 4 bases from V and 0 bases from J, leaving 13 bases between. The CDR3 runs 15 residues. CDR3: CASSPTAGSNYGYTF. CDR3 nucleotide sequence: TGTGCCAGCAGCCCCACGGCAGGATCTAACTATGGCTACACCTTC.

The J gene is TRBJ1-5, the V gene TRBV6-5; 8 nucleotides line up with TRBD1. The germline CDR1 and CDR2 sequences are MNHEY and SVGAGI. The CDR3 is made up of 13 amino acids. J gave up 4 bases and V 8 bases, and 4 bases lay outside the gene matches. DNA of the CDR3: TGTGCCAGCTTAGGACAGGGAAATCAGCCCCAGCATTTT. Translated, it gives CASLGQGNQPQHF.

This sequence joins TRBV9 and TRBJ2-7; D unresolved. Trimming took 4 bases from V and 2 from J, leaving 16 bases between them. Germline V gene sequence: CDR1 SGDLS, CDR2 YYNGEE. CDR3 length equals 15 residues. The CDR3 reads CASSPRQNLPYEQYF. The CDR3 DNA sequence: TGTGCCAGCAGCCCGCGACAAAACCTGCCCTACGAGCAGTACTTC.

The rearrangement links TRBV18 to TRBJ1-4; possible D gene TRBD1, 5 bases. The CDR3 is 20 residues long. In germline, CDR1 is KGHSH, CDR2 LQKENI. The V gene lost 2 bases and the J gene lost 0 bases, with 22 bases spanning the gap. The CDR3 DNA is TGTGCCAGCTCACCATGGGGTAAAGGGGCAAACCAAGCAACTAATGAAAAACTGTTTTTT. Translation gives CASSPWGKGANQATNEKLFF.

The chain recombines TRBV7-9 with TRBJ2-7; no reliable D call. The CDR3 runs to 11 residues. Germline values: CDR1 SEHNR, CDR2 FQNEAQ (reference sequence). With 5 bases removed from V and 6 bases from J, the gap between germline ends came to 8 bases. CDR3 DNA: TGTGCCAGCAGCCTACGAGTCGAGCAGTACTTC. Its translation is CASSLRVEQYF. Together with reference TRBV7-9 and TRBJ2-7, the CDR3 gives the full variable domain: DTGVSQNPRHKITKRGQNVTFRCDPISEHNRLYWYRQTLGQGPEFLTYFQNEAQLEKSRLLSDRFSAERPKGSFSTLEIQRTEQGDSAMYLCASSLRVEQYFGPGTRLTVT.

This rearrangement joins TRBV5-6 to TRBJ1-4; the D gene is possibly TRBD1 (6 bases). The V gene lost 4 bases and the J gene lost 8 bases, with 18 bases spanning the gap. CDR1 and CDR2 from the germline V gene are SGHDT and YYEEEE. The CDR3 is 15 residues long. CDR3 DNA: TGTGCCAGCAGCAGAAGACAGGCAGCTTGGGAAAAACTGTTTTTT. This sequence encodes CASSRRQAAWEKLFF. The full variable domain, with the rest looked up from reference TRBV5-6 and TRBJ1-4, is DAGVTQSPTHLIKTRGQQVTLRCSPKSGHDTVSWYQQALGQGPQFIFQYYEEEERQRGNFPDRFSGHQFPNYSSELNVNALLLGDSALYLCASSRRQAAWEKLFFGSGTQLSVL.

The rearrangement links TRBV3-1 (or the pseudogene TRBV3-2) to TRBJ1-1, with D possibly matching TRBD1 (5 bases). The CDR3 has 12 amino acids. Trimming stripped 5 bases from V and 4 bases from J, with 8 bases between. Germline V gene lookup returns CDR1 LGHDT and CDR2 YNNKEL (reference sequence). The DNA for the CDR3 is TGTGCCAGCAGCTCCAGGGTCACTGAAGCTTTCTTT. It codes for CASSSRVTEAFF.

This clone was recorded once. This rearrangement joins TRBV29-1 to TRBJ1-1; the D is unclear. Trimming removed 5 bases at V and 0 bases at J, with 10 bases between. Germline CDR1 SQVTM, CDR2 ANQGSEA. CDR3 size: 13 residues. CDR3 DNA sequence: TGCAGCGTTACCGGGGAAATGAACACTGAAGCTTTCTTT. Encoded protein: CSVTGEMNTEAFF.

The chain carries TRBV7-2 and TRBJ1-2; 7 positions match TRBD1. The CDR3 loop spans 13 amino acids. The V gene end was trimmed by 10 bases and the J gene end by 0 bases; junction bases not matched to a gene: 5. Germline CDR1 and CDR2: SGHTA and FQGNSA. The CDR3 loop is CATADRPNYGYTF. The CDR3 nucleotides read TGTGCCACTGCGGACAGGCCTAACTATGGCTACACCTTC.

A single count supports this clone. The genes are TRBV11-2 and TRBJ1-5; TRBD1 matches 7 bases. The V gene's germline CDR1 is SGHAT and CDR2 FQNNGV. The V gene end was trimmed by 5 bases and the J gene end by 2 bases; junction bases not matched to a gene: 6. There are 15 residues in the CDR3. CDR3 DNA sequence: TGTGCCAGCAGCGAAAGAGACAGGGGCAATCAGCCCCAGCATTTT. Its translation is CASSERDRGNQPQHF.

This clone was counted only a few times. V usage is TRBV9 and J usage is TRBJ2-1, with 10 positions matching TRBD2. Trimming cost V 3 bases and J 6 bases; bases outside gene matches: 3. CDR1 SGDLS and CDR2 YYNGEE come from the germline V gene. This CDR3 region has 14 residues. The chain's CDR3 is CASSGLAGVNEQFF. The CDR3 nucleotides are TGTGCCAGCAGCGGACTAGCGGGCGTCAATGAGCAGTTCTTC.

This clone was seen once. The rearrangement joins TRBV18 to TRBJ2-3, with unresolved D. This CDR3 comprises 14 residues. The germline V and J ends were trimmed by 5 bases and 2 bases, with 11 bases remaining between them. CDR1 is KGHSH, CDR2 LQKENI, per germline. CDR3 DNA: TGTGCCAGCTCATCACGGTACTTCACAGATACGCAGTATTTT. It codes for CASSSRYFTDTQYF.

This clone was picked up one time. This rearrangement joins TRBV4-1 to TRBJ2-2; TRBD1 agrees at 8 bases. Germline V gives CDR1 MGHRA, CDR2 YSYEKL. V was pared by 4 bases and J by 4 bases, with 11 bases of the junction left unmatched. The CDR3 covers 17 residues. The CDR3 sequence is CASSPRTGNQLTGELFF. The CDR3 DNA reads TGCGCCAGCAGCCCGAGGACAGGGAACCAACTCACCGGGGAGCTGTTTTTT.

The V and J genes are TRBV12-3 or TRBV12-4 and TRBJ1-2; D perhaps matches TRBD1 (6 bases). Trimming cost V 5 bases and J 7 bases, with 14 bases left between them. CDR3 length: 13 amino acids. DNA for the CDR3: TGTGCCAGCAGTAATACAGGGATCGGTGGCTACACCTTC. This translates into CASSNTGIGGYTF.

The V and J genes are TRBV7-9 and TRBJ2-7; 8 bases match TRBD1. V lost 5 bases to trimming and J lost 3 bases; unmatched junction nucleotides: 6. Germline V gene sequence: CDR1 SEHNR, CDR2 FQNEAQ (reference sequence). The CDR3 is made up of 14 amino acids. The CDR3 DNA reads TGTGCCAGCAGCCTTTTCGACAGGGGCTACGAGCAGTACTTC. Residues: CASSLFDRGYEQYF. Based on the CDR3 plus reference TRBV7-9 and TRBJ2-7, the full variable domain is DTGVSQNPRHKITKRGQNVTFRCDPISEHNRLYWYRQTLGQGPEFLTYFQNEAQLEKSRLLSDRFSAERPKGSFSTLEIQRTEQGDSAMYLCASSLFDRGYEQYFGPGTRLTVT.

The CDR3, as DNA: TGTGCCAGCAGCCAAGGGGGGCAGCTCTATGGCTACACCTTC. Translated, it gives CASSQGGQLYGYTF. V usage is TRBV14 and J usage is TRBJ1-2; possible D gene TRBD1, 6 bases. Deletions cut 1 base from V and 4 bases from J, with 10 bases between. The germline CDR1 and CDR2 sequences are SGHDN and FVKESK. The CDR3 has 14 residues.

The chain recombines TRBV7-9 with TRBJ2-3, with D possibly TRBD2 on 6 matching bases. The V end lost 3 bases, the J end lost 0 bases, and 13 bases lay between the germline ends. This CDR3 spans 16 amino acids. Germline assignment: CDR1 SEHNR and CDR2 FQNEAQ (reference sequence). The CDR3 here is CASSFGGAHSTDTQYF. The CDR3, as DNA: TGTGCCAGCAGCTTTGGAGGGGCCCATAGCACAGATACGCAGTATTTT.

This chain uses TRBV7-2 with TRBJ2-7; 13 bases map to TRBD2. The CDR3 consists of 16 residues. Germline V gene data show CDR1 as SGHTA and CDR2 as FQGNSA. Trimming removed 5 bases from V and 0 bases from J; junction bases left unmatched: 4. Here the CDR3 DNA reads TGTGCCAGCAGCCCCCGACTAGCGGGAGGCTCCTACGAGCAGTACTTC. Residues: CASSPRLAGGSYEQYF.